These 29 T cell receptor beta chains were all obtained from the same sample, sequenced in a study of T-cell memory formation after mild COVID-19. TCRdb re-derived calls from the 5' RACE reads in MiXCR, one entry per CDR3 protein. The sample lists a few hundred thousand distinct CDR3 sequences, around 17% occurring once. The specimen sequenced was PBMCs or a T cell subset sorted from them (not recorded which). These receptors all come from a man younger than 30 who had mild COVID-19 (a few samples of this study predate the infection). Cell type and time point are not known.

This clonotype turned up a few times. The gene calls are TRBV6-1 and TRBJ1-2; D unresolved. Germline CDR1 reads MNHNS; CDR2 reads SASEGT. The length of the CDR3 is 12 residues. The V end lost 3 bases, the J end lost 8 bases, and 10 bases lay between the germline ends. CDR3 residues: CASSDPGRGYTF. The CDR3 DNA reads TGTGCCAGCAGTGATCCCGGGCGCGGCTACACCTTC.

CDR3 residues: CASSQRLAGYNEQFF. The CDR3 coding sequence is TGTGCCAGCAGTCAAAGGCTAGCGGGGTACAATGAGCAGTTCTTC. The V and J genes are TRBV12-3 or TRBV12-4 and TRBJ2-1; TRBD2 agrees at 9 bases. The CDR3 runs to 15 residues. V trimming: 5 bases; J trimming: 4 bases; junction bases outside the gene matches: 6.

The table lists this clonotype with a few counts. V gene TRBV6-2 or TRBV6-3 combines with J gene TRBJ2-5; no clear D gene. Trimming removed 2 bases from V and 4 bases from J, with 5 bases in between. CDR3 length: 12 amino acids. The germline V gene has CDR1 MNHEY and CDR2 SVGEGT. CDR3 DNA: TGTGCCAGCAGTTACCCCGGAGAGACCCAGTACTTC. Translated: CASSYPGETQYF.

In this sample, this clonotype turned up a few times. The chain uses TRBV11-3 and TRBJ1-1; TRBD1 aligns across 8 bases. The CDR3 extends over 14 amino acids. CDR1 and CDR2 from the germline V gene are SGHNT and YENEEA. V lost 5 bases to trimming and J lost 5 bases; unmatched junction nucleotides: 7. CDR3 sequence: CASSKGQGETEAFF. In DNA form, the CDR3 reads TGTGCCAGCAGCAAAGGACAGGGAGAGACTGAAGCTTTCTTT.

This clonotype showed up just a few times. This chain connects TRBV9 to TRBJ1-1; TRBD1 is a possible D gene (6 bases). The CDR3 contains 15 residues. Trimming left V 4 bases short and J 3 bases short, with 16 bases between. CDR1 and CDR2 from the germline V gene are SGDLS and YYNGEE. CDR3: CASSPQGVPDTEAFF. CDR3 coding DNA: TGTGCCAGCAGCCCACAGGGTGTCCCGGACACTGAAGCTTTCTTT.

This clonotype was picked up many times. V gene TRBV12-3 or TRBV12-4 combines with J gene TRBJ2-7, with 7 bases lining up with TRBD1. This CDR3 region has 13 residues. The J segment lost 6 bases and the V segment lost 5 bases, leaving 7 bases of the junction unmatched. DNA of the CDR3: TGTGCCAGCAGTCTGGGGACAGAGGCCGAGCAGTACGTC. Its translation is CASSLGTEAEQYV.

The CDR3 DNA reads as TGCGCCAGCAGCTTAGGACTAGGGGGAGAGACCCAGTACTTC. It codes for CASSLGLGGETQYF. This chain uses TRBV5-1 with TRBJ2-5, with D perhaps TRBD2 (7 bases). The length of the CDR3 is 14 residues. V lost 2 bases, J lost 4 bases, and 12 bases lay in between. CDR1 is SGHRS, CDR2 YFSETQ, per germline.

The chain recombines TRBV5-6 with TRBJ2-3; 13 bases line up with TRBD2. CDR1 and CDR2 from the germline V gene are SGHDT and YYEEEE. After removal of 7 bases from V and 0 bases from J, the junction contained 5 bases not matched to a gene. The CDR3 runs 16 residues. The CDR3 spells CASAPLAGGSTDTQYF. CDR3 bases: TGTGCCAGCGCCCCACTAGCGGGGGGGAGCACAGATACGCAGTATTTT.

This clonotype occurred a few times. This rearrangement joins TRBV24-1 to TRBJ2-5, with a weak D call TRBD1 (6 bases). The length of the CDR3 is 14 residues. The V end was cut by 9 bases, the J end by 5 bases, with 18 bases between. From germline, CDR1 is KGHDR and CDR2 SFDVKD. In nucleotides, the CDR3 is TGTGCCACCGAAGACAGGTTATCGGGGGAGACCCAGTACTTC. It yields the protein CATEDRLSGETQYF.

CDR3 DNA: TGTGCCACCAGCAGAGATCGAGGGTTAAACACTGAAGCTTTCTTT. Its protein product is CATSRDRGLNTEAFF. The genes are TRBV15 and TRBJ1-1; D remains ambiguous. Germline V gene data show CDR1 as LNHNV and CDR2 as YYDKDF (reference sequence). The CDR3 length is 15 residues. V shed 0 bases and J shed 2 bases, with 10 bases lying between them.

This clonotype was seen only a few times. This sequence joins TRBV18 and TRBJ1-2, with D hard to call. CDR3 length equals 13 residues. Trimming shortened V by 1 base and J by 7 bases, and 10 bases separated the two germline ends. Germline V gene lookup returns CDR1 KGHSH and CDR2 LQKENI. The CDR3 sequence: CASSPLKRGGYTF. CDR3 nucleotides: TGTGCCAGCTCACCACTTAAGCGCGGTGGCTACACCTTC.

J is TRBJ2-1 and V is TRBV29-1; 12 bases align to TRBD2. Germline V lookup: CDR1 SQVTM, CDR2 ANQGSEA. Trimming removed 7 bases from V and 5 bases from J; junction bases left unmatched: 6. The CDR3 is made up of 14 amino acids. DNA for the CDR3: TGCAGCGGGGGAAGGACTAGCGGGGACAATGAGCAGTTCTTC. Residues: CSGGRTSGDNEQFF.

The CDR3 here is CASSPTRGGYTF. Here the CDR3 DNA reads TGTGCCAGCTCACCAACCCGCGGGGGCTACACCTTC. The chain recombines TRBV18 with TRBJ1-2; D is undetermined. The CDR3 contains 12 residues. With 2 bases removed from V and 8 bases from J, the gap between germline ends came to 9 bases. Germline values: CDR1 KGHSH, CDR2 LQKENI.

This clonotype was seen a handful of times. The rearrangement joins TRBV20-1 to TRBJ1-2, with D unresolved. The CDR3 sequence is 13 residues long. V lost 5 bases and J lost 3, with 13 bases in between. Germline V lookup: CDR1 DFQATT, CDR2 SNEGSKA (reference sequence). The CDR3 reads CSAGTGRDYGYTF. The CDR3 region has the DNA TGCAGTGCTGGAACGGGGAGAGACTATGGCTACACCTTC.

J is TRBJ2-1 and V is TRBV12-3 or TRBV12-4, with 8 bases aligning to TRBD2. The CDR3 sequence is 16 residues long. Unmatched junction bases numbered 11, after V lost 6 bases and J lost 4 bases. This CDR3 is CASSPGALAVYNEQFF. CDR3 bases: TGTGCCAGCAGCCCCGGGGCACTAGCGGTTTACAATGAGCAGTTCTTC.

This clonotype was counted many times. The rearrangement links TRBV6-2 or TRBV6-3 to TRBJ2-7; D unresolved. Germline CDR1 and CDR2: MNHEY and SVGEGT. Trimming cost V 3 bases and J 4 bases, with 13 bases left between them. The CDR3 length is 14 residues. The CDR3 DNA reads as TGTGCCAGCAGTTATTCCCCGTGGGGATACGAGCAGTACGTC. The encoded protein is CASSYSPWGYEQYV.

Only a few counts were recorded for this clonotype. V and J are TRBV4-3 and TRBJ2-3; unclear D gene. Germline loops: CDR1 LGHNA, CDR2 YSLEER. The CDR3 sequence is 15 residues long. Trimming left V 4 bases short and J 1 base short, with 12 bases between. The CDR3 nucleotides read TGCGCCAGCAGCCCCTCGACCCGGGGCACAGATACGCAGTATTTT. Its protein product is CASSPSTRGTDTQYF.

This clonotype was seen a few times. The J gene is TRBJ2-1, the V gene TRBV20-1; D is unresolved. With 1 base removed from V and 7 bases from J, the gap between germline ends came to 5 bases. CDR1 DFQATT and CDR2 SNEGSKA come from the germline V gene (reference sequence). The CDR3 spans 11 residues. CDR3 amino acids: CSARGFNEQFF. In DNA form, the CDR3 reads TGCAGTGCTAGAGGGTTTAATGAGCAGTTCTTC.

This clonotype appeared a few times. J is TRBJ2-3 and V is TRBV5-1; 8 bases are shared with TRBD1. V was pared by 5 bases and J by 4 bases, with 9 bases of the junction left unmatched. The CDR3 consists of 15 residues. Germline-derived CDR1 and CDR2 are SGHRS and YFSETQ. The CDR3 DNA reads as TGCGCCAGCAGAAGACAGGGGTTTGCTTCAGATACGCAGTATTTT. It is translated as CASRRQGFASDTQYF. Full variable domain (rest looked up from reference TRBV5-1 and TRBJ2-3): KAGVTQTPRYLIKTRGQQVTLSCSPISGHRSVSWYQQTPGQGLQFLFEYFSETQRNKGNFPGRFSGRQFSNSRSEMNVSTLELGDSALYLCASRRQGFASDTQYFGPGTRLTVL.

This clonotype was counted between two and nine times. This chain joins TRBV6-2 or TRBV6-3 and TRBJ2-7; 8 bases align to TRBD1. Germline CDR1 reads MNHEY; CDR2 reads SVGEGT. CDR3 size: 17 residues. The trim removed 5 bases at V and 0 bases at J, leaving 12 bases unmatched. CDR3: CASSTGTGPPSSYEQYV. CDR3 nucleotides: TGTGCCAGCAGTACCGGGACAGGTCCCCCAAGCTCCTACGAGCAGTACGTC.

In its sample, this clonotype was seen a few times. The gene calls are TRBV5-1 and TRBJ1-1; D not resolved. V shed 4 bases and J shed 4 bases, with 17 bases lying between them. From germline, CDR1 is SGHRS and CDR2 YFSETQ. CDR3 length: 15 residues. The DNA for the CDR3 is TGCGCCAGCAGCCTAGGGCCTAGTACTAGCACTGAAGCTTTCTTT. Protein sequence: CASSLGPSTSTEAFF.

The rearrangement joins TRBV20-1 to TRBJ1-6; no reliable D call. Per the germline V gene, CDR1 is DFQATT and CDR2 is SNEGSKA (reference sequence). V shed 0 bases and J shed 7 bases, with 16 bases lying between them. The CDR3 is 16 amino acids. CDR3 sequence: CSARETVVGSNSPLHF. Written as DNA, the CDR3 is TGCAGTGCTAGAGAGACGGTGGTGGGTAGCAATTCACCCCTCCACTTT.

This clonotype was counted only a few times. The chain is built from TRBV3-1 and TRBJ2-7; D is undetermined. Germline lookup yields CDR1 LGHDT and CDR2 YNNKEL (reference sequence). CDR3 length equals 17 residues. V gave up 0 bases and J gave up 2 bases, with 17 bases separating them. CDR3 sequence reads: CASSQDPTGDLAYEQYF. The CDR3 DNA sequence: TGTGCCAGCAGCCAAGATCCGACCGGAGACTTAGCCTACGAGCAGTACTTC.

Only a few counts were recorded for this clonotype. The V gene is TRBV15, the J gene TRBJ2-7; TRBD1 agrees at 9 bases. V was pared by 1 base and J by 6 bases, with 4 bases of the junction left unmatched. The CDR3 totals 14 residues. Germline V gene lookup returns CDR1 LNHNV and CDR2 YYDKDF (reference sequence). DNA for the CDR3: TGTGCCACCAGCAGAGGCGGGACAGGGCTCGAGCAGTACGTC. Encoded protein: CATSRGGTGLEQYV.

This clonotype was found a few times. J is TRBJ2-5 and V is TRBV20-1; the D gene is possibly TRBD1 (5 bases). Trimming stripped 5 bases from V and 4 bases from J, with 14 bases between. The CDR3 loop spans 13 amino acids. Germline V gene data show CDR1 as DFQATT and CDR2 as SNEGSKA (reference sequence). The CDR3 reads CSAPIQGGETQYF. The CDR3 DNA reads as TGCAGTGCTCCGATTCAGGGCGGAGAGACCCAGTACTTC.

This clonotype came up many times. V is TRBV12-3 or TRBV12-4 and J is TRBJ2-3; 12 bases agree with TRBD2. J was trimmed by 4 bases and V by 4 bases; bases with no gene match: 9. The CDR3 length is 17 residues. CDR3 nucleotide sequence: TGTGCCAGCAGTTCGTACGGACTAGCGGGGATGTCAGATACGCAGTATTTT. This encodes CASSSYGLAGMSDTQYF.

This clonotype was recorded only once. This chain uses TRBV6-2 or TRBV6-3 with TRBJ2-2, with a weak D call TRBD1 (5 bases). The CDR3 contains 14 residues. Germline lookup yields CDR1 MNHEY and CDR2 SVGEGT. Trimming cost V 5 bases and J 6 bases, with 13 bases left between them. DNA for the CDR3: TGTGCCAGCAGTCAAACCAGGGATCCCGGGGAGCTGTTTTTT. Translation gives CASSQTRDPGELFF.

At least ten counts were recorded for this clonotype. V usage is TRBV12-3 or TRBV12-4 and J usage is TRBJ2-5; unclear D gene. V gave up 8 bases and J gave up 2 bases, with 27 bases separating them. CDR3 length: 18 residues. The chain's CDR3 is CASSVSVVPRAIQETQYF. DNA of the CDR3: TGTGCCAGCTCAGTTTCGGTAGTTCCGAGAGCTATACAAGAGACCCAGTACTTC.

V and J are TRBV4-3 and TRBJ2-7, with 7 nucleotides matching TRBD1. Looked up from germline, CDR1 is LGHNA and CDR2 is YSLEER. The CDR3 loop spans 13 amino acids. V trimming: 4 bases; J trimming: 9 bases; junction bases outside the gene matches: 9. In DNA, the CDR3 is TGCGCCAGCAGCCCGAACTGGGACAGCCTGCAGTACTTC. Residues: CASSPNWDSLQYF.